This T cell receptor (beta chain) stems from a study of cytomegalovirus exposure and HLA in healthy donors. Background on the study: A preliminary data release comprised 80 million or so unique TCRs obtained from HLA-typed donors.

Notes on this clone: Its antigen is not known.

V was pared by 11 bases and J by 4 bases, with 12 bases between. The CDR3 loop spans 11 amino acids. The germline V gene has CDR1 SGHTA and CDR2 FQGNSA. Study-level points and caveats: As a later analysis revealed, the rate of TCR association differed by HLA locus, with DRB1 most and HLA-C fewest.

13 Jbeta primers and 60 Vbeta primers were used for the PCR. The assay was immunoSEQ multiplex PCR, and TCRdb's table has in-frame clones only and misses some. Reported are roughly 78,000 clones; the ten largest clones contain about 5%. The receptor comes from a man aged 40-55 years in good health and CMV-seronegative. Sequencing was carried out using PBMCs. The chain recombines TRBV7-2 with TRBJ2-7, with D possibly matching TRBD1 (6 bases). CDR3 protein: CAVTQGYEQYF. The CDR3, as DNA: TGTGCCGTCACTCAGGGGTACGAGCAGTACTTC.